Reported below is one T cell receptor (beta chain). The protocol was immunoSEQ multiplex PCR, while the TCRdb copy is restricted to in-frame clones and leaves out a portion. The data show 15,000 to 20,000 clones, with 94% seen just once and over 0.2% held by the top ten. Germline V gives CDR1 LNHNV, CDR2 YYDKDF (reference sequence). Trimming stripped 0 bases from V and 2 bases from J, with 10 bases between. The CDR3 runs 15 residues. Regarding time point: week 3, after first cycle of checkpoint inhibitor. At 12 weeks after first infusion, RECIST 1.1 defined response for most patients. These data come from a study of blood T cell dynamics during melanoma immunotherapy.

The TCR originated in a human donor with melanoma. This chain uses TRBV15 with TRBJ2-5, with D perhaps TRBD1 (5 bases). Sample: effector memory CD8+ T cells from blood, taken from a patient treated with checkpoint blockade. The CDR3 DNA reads TGTGCCACCAGCAGAGACGACCGGACACAAGAGACCCAGTACTTC. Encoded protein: CATSRDDRTQETQYF.